The rows below give T cell receptor beta chains drawn from one sample of a study of T cell responses to AZD1222 COVID-19 vaccine. TCRdb's table, derived via immunoSEQ multiplex PCR, lists solely in-frame clones and lacks some. The repertoire holds about 100,000 clones, with about 87% as singletons. The sample in question was peripheral blood, obtained on day 0 of AZD1222 vaccination. The receptor source for this set is an adult in good health. The CDR3 runs from the conserved cysteine through the conserved F or W. A D gene is named only where the DNA matches it firmly. Part of the rows lack a size; the others show once, few, many or a class for expanded clones.

D gene	CDR3 length	clone size	V gene	J gene	CDR3 protein	CDR3 DNA
NA	15	NA	TRBV5-1	TRBJ2-1	CASSLENGYYNEQFF	TGCGCCAGCAGCTTGGAAAATGGATACTACAATGAGCAGTTCTTC
NA	12	NA	TRBV30	TRBJ1-2	CAWSVNGDGYTF	TGTGCCTGGAGTGTGAATGGAGATGGCTACACCTTC
TRBD1	18	NA	TRBV5-4	TRBJ1-1	CASSRSSGTGGADTEAFF	TGTGCCAGCAGCCGATCCTCCGGGACAGGGGGCGCGGACACTGAAGCTTTCTTT
NA	14	NA	TRBV28	TRBJ2-7	CASSPAQGMYEQYF	TGTGCCAGCAGTCCGGCCCAGGGAATGTACGAGCAGTACTTC
NA	13	NA	TRBV12-3/TRBV12-4	TRBJ2-2	CASGLRASGELFF	TGTGCCAGCGGCCTCCGGGCCTCCGGGGAGCTGTTTTTT
TRBD2	19	NA	TRBV5-8	TRBJ2-2	CASSFPFGTSGTNTGELFF	TGTGCCAGCAGTTTCCCTTTTGGGACTAGCGGAACGAACACCGGGGAGCTGTTTTTT
NA	19	NA	TRBV7-3	TRBJ2-1	CASRGGPWVDRVSYNEQFF	TGTGCCAGCAGGGGCGGCCCCTGGGTAGACCGAGTATCGTACAATGAGCAGTTCTTC
NA	13	NA	TRBV27	TRBJ1-5	CASSLGPNQPQHF	TGTGCCAGCAGTTTAGGCCCCAATCAGCCCCAGCATTTT
NA	14	NA	TRBV14	TRBJ1-1	CASSQERGTTEAFF	TGTGCCAGCAGCCAAGAAAGGGGAACGACTGAAGCTTTCTTT
TRBD2	18	once	TRBV27	TRBJ2-4	CASSLRLAGGVAKNIQYF	TGTGCCAGCAGTCTCCGACTAGCGGGAGGTGTAGCCAAAAACATTCAGTACTTC
NA	14	once	TRBV5-6	TRBJ1-5	CASSFGTRNQPQHF	TGTGCCAGCAGCTTCGGGACCCGCAATCAGCCCCAGCATTTT
TRBD1	15	NA	TRBV14	TRBJ1-1	CASSQRGGTGPEAFF	TGTGCCAGCAGCCAAAGGGGCGGGACAGGCCCTGAAGCTTTCTTT
NA	16	once	TRBV4-1	TRBJ2-7	CASSQWGPGDAYEQYF	TGCGCCAGCAGCCAATGGGGACCGGGGGATGCCTACGAGCAGTACTTC
NA	13	NA	TRBV6-6	TRBJ1-4	CASSDLRSGKLFF	TGTGCCAGCAGTGATCTAAGGAGCGGAAAACTGTTTTTT
NA	15	NA	TRBV30	TRBJ2-2	CAWSRLVWNTGELFF	TGTGCCTGGAGTCGGCTAGTTTGGAACACCGGGGAGCTGTTTTTT
TRBD1	11	NA	TRBV20-1	TRBJ2-1	CSVDRDQGQFF	TGCAGTGTCGACAGGGACCAGGGGCAGTTCTTC
TRBD2	16	NA	TRBV6-1	TRBJ2-1	CASSELLAGGDNEQFF	TGTGCCAGCAGTGAATTGTTGGCGGGAGGGGACAATGAGCAGTTCTTC
NA	14	NA	TRBV10-2	TRBJ2-7	CASSESRSGGEQYF	TGCGCCAGCAGTGAGTCGCGGTCTGGGGGCGAGCAGTACTTC
NA	12	NA	TRBV9	TRBJ2-7	CASSPEGATQYF	TGTGCCAGCAGCCCGGAAGGAGCCACTCAGTACTTC
TRBD1	14	NA	TRBV19	TRBJ1-3	CASTSRGRENTIYF	TGTGCCAGCACCTCGAGGGGGCGCGAAAACACCATATATTTT
NA	13	NA	TRBV18	TRBJ1-1	CASSPGRNTEAFF	TGTGCCAGCTCACCTGGCAGAAACACTGAAGCTTTCTTT
TRBD1	15	NA	TRBV19	TRBJ2-5	CASRETGAGRETQYF	TGTGCCAGTAGGGAGACAGGGGCCGGGAGAGAGACCCAGTACTTC
NA	16	once	TRBV27	TRBJ1-6	CASRPWMRLDNSPLHF	TGTGCCAGCCGCCCGTGGATGAGGCTTGATAATTCACCCCTCCACTTT
NA	15	NA	TRBV5-1	TRBJ1-2	CASSLADTSLSGYTF	TGCGCCAGCAGCTTGGCTGACACCTCTCTAAGTGGCTACACCTTC
NA	13	NA	TRBV6-5	TRBJ2-2	CASSYGQGGELFF	TGTGCCAGCAGTTACGGTCAGGGCGGGGAGCTGTTTTTT
NA	16	few	TRBV18	TRBJ1-6	CASSPSLGRNNSPLHF	TGTGCCAGCTCACCATCTCTCGGACGAAATAATTCACCCCTCCACTTT
NA	12	NA	TRBV12-3/TRBV12-4	TRBJ2-3	CASSLSTDTQYF	TGTGCCAGCAGTTTAAGCACAGATACGCAGTATTTT
TRBD1	15	once	TRBV4-2	TRBJ1-4	CASSPRDSVSEKLFF	TGTGCCAGCAGCCCTCGGGACAGTGTGAGTGAAAAACTGTTTTTT
NA	13	NA	TRBV14	TRBJ1-5	CASSLRGDQPQHF	TGTGCCAGCAGCCTTCGGGGGGATCAGCCCCAGCATTTT
TRBD1	17	NA	TRBV4-3	TRBJ2-5	CASSQDWVSGTGRTQYF	TGCGCCAGCAGCCAAGATTGGGTCAGCGGGACAGGGAGGACCCAGTACTTC
NA	16	NA	TRBV5-1	TRBJ2-3	CASSLGANRVTDTQYF	TGCGCCAGCAGCTTGGGCGCCAACCGGGTCACAGATACGCAGTATTTT
NA	13	NA	TRBV2	TRBJ1-4	CASRKDSNEKLFF	TGTGCCAGCAGAAAGGACAGTAATGAAAAACTGTTTTTT
NA	11	once	TRBV5-4	TRBJ2-1	CASSLTNEQFF	TGTGCCAGCAGCTTGACGAATGAGCAGTTCTTC
NA	14	NA	TRBV7-8	TRBJ1-5	CASSLGGGHQPQHF	TGTGCCAGCAGCTTAGGGGGGGGCCATCAGCCCCAGCATTTT
NA	14	NA	TRBV11-2	TRBJ1-1	CASSSLRGNAEAFF	TGTGCCAGCAGCTCACTGAGGGGTAACGCTGAAGCTTTCTTT
NA	12	NA	TRBV5-1	TRBJ1-1	CASSLSDTEAFF	TGCGCCAGCAGCTTGTCGGACACTGAAGCTTTCTTT
NA	19	once	TRBV28	TRBJ2-6	CASGSGWGRSSSGANVLTF	TGTGCCAGCGGAAGTGGGTGGGGCCGCAGTAGCTCTGGGGCCAACGTCCTGACTTTC
NA	15	NA	TRBV9	TRBJ2-3	CASSASERGADTQYF	TGTGCCAGCAGCGCCTCGGAGAGGGGCGCAGATACGCAGTATTTT